This T cell receptor beta chain was identified in a study of cytomegalovirus exposure and HLA in healthy donors. For the study at large: An early data release held tens of millions of unique TCRs from HLA-typed donors. Overall study results and limits: A missense variant in DCLRE1C was later tied to TCR beta V- and J-gene trimming.

The V end was cut by 1 base, the J end by 5 bases, with 14 bases between. The CDR3 runs 15 residues. Germline loops: CDR1 SNHLY, CDR2 FYNNEI. This PCR relied on a set of 60 Vbeta primers and 13 Jbeta primers. The method was immunoSEQ multiplex PCR; TCRdb's version includes in-frame clones alone and lacks a portion of them. The sample gives 150,000 to 200,000 clones, approximately 84% of which show up once; 4.8% is in the top ten. On this clone: Its antigen is not identified.

The TCR was taken from a girl between 10 and 17 years old in good health and CMV-seropositive. V and J are TRBV2 and TRBJ2-5; weak D call: TRBD2 (5 bases). Sequencing was carried out using PBMCs. The CDR3 DNA reads as TGTGCCAGCAGTGAAGATCGACCCCGAGGGGAGACCCAGTACTTC. The encoded protein is CASSEDRPRGETQYF.